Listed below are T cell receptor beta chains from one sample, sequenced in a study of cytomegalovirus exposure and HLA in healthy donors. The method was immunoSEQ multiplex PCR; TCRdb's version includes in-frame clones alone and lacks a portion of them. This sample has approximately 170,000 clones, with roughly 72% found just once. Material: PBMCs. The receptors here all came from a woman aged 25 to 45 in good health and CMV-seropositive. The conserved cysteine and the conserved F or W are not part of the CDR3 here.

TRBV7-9	SSSLERVGYNEQF
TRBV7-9	ASTLGKDQETQY
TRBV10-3	AIRQGKNEQY
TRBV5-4	ASSSAGTGYNEQF
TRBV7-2	ASSFRQSQNY
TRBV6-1	ASSEARQGTYEQY
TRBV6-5	ASSFFGGTPNYGYT
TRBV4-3	ASSRGTVDYGYT
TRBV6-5	ASSYRPSTPYEQY
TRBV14	ASGGLGGSVSSYNEQF
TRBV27	ASSMTGASNQPQH
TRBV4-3	ASSPTGGRYGYT
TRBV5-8	ASSLVRTFNSNQPQH
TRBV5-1	ASSLGLVADEQY
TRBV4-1	ASSHLAGDGTDTQY
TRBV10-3	AISGHRGGASDTQY
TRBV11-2	ASSPGRAWGGELF
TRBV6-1	ASIGLPNTEAF
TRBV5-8	ASSLEERGGTEAF
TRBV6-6	ASSYSSGGGASEQY
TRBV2	ASSHPGHLSDEQF
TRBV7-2	ASSLGSGYGYT
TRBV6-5	ASRKGAGQPQH
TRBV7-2	ASSLTAGFADTQY
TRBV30	AWSVRRAYSNQPQH
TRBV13	ASSSRAITNYGYT
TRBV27	ASSLEASTFHEQY
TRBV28	ASSPPTADEKLF
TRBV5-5	ASSLMGGPQPQH
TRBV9	ASSEGLLNTEAF
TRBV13	ASSLPTSGRANNEQF
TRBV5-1	ASSLDVTHTEAF
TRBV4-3	ASSQVMGQGDSPLH
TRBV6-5	ASSPSTVYNEQF
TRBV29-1	SVEYRATEQY
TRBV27	ASSLDRDSSTDTQY
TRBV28	ASRDRQGALVWNTEAF
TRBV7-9	ASSSGQYNEQF
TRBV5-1	ASSLFGTGPNTDTQY
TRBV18	ASSPRQGIDTEAF
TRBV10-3	AISLDRYEQY
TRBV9	ASSTSGRATTDEQF
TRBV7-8	ASSPDRGHRGTQY
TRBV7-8	ASLRGRGMNTEAF
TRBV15	ATSRVFQGDQPQH
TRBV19	ASSTKDRGYQPQH
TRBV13	ASSLDSYNEQF
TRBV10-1	ASSRSTGGEQY
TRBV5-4	ASSRTGTDPYGYT
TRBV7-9	ASSSYQETQY
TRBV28	ASSPHRPGSNYGYT
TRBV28	ASSQGTDPTIYGYT
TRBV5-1	ASSSLAGVRETQY